These T cell receptor beta chains were read from a single sample in a study of CD4+ T cells in melanoma. TCRdb's table, derived via immunoSEQ multiplex PCR, lists solely in-frame clones and lacks some. The data hold approximately 110,000 clones, with 92% observed a single time. The sequencing sample was made of peripheral blood. The source is a human donor with melanoma. CDR3s include the opening cysteine and the closing phenylalanine or tryptophan. The order of the fields is CDR3 protein, CDR3 DNA, clone size, V gene, CDR3 length, J gene, D gene. A D gene is named only where the DNA matches it firmly. Where a row states a size, it is once, few, many or the class of an expanded clone; other rows omit it.

CASSPRSGRGLYEQYF TGTGCCAGCAGCCCCAGGAGCGGAAGAGGTTTATACGAGCAGTACTTC - TRBV7-2 16 TRBJ2-7 -
CASTTVENYGYTF TGTGCCAGCACCACCGTAGAGAACTATGGCTACACCTTC - TRBV28 13 TRBJ1-2 -
CASRSSGNTIYF TGTGCCAGCAGGTCGAGCGGAAACACCATATATTTT - TRBV6-5 12 TRBJ1-3 -
CASSPPGQGFDTEAFF TGTGCCAGCTCACCACCGGGACAGGGATTTGACACTGAAGCTTTCTTT - TRBV18 16 TRBJ1-1 TRBD1
CASSPGQGALPTLYEQYF TGTGCCAGCAGCCCGGGACAGGGGGCCCTCCCGACCCTCTACGAGCAGTACTTC - TRBV7-8 18 TRBJ2-7 TRBD1
CASSSGTGALLYSGNTIYF TGTGCCAGCAGCTCCGGGACAGGGGCCCTTTTATACTCTGGAAACACCATATATTTT - TRBV11-2 19 TRBJ1-3 TRBD1
CAWSFRTGGYTF TGTGCCTGGAGTTTCCGGACAGGCGGCTACACCTTC - TRBV30 12 TRBJ1-2 TRBD1
CASSFDSGFSTDTQYF TGCGCCAGCAGCTTTGATAGCGGGTTTAGCACAGATACGCAGTATTTT - TRBV5-1 16 TRBJ2-3 TRBD2
CASSKTSDPLDTQYF TGTGCCAGCAGCAAGACTAGCGACCCTCTAGATACGCAGTATTTT few TRBV7-2 15 TRBJ2-3 TRBD2
CASSYRESITEAFF TGTGCCAGCAGTTACAGGGAAAGTATCACTGAAGCTTTCTTT - TRBV2 14 TRBJ1-1 -
CASSSNRNNNEQFF TGTGCCAGCTCATCCAACCGAAACAACAATGAGCAGTTCTTC - TRBV18 14 TRBJ2-1 -
CATSRPTVTDTQYF TGTGCCACCAGCAGACCGACAGTCACAGATACGCAGTATTTT - TRBV15 14 TRBJ2-3 -
CASSKVVLGPGTEAFF TGTGCCAGCAGCAAAGTGGTATTGGGGCCAGGCACTGAAGCTTTCTTT - TRBV21-1 16 TRBJ1-1 -
CASSLKGPYGYTF TGTGCCAGCAGTTTAAAGGGACCCTATGGCTACACCTTC - TRBV27 13 TRBJ1-2 -
CASSTGFLNSPLHF TGTGCCAGCTCGACAGGGTTCCTTAATTCACCCCTCCACTTT - TRBV18 14 TRBJ1-6 TRBD1
CASGTSGGNTGELFF TGTGCCAGCGGGACTAGCGGGGGGAACACCGGGGAGCTGTTTTTT - TRBV2 15 TRBJ2-2 TRBD2
CASSGTSGSQETQYF TGTGCCAGCAGTGGGACTAGCGGGAGTCAAGAGACCCAGTACTTC once TRBV2 15 TRBJ2-5 TRBD2
CASSSGSQETQYF TGTGCCAGCAGCTCGGGATCCCAAGAGACCCAGTACTTC - TRBV11-1 13 TRBJ2-5 -
CASSPGSNYGYTF TGTGCCAGCTCACCGGGTTCCAACTATGGCTACACCTTC - TRBV18 13 TRBJ1-2 -
CATSRGTGPVVGYEQYF TGTGCCACCAGCAGAGGGACAGGGCCCGTAGTGGGCTACGAGCAGTACTTC - TRBV15 17 TRBJ2-7 TRBD1
CASSHPGQGITYEQYF TGTGCCAGCAGCCACCCGGGACAGGGTATAACCTACGAGCAGTACTTC - TRBV4-2 16 TRBJ2-7 TRBD1
CASSLLDRVIRTYTF TGTGCCAGCAGCTTGCTAGACAGGGTGATCCGCACGTACACCTTC - TRBV5-6 15 TRBJ1-2 TRBD1
CASSFGLQGARIGHGYTF TGTGCCAGCTCGTTCGGCCTACAGGGGGCCCGAATCGGCCATGGCTACACCTTC - TRBV9 18 TRBJ1-2 TRBD1
CASSIGGVDTQYF TGTGCCAGCAGCATTGGGGGGGTAGATACGCAGTATTTT - TRBV7-3 13 TRBJ2-3 TRBD2
CASSMDWNTEAFF TGTGCCAGTAGTATGGACTGGAACACTGAAGCTTTCTTT - TRBV19 13 TRBJ1-1 -
CASSLVETQYF TGTGCCAGCAGCTTAGTAGAGACCCAGTACTTC - TRBV7-9 11 TRBJ2-5 -
CASSLRGNEKLFF TGTGCCAGCAGCTTGCGGGGGAATGAAAAACTGTTTTTT - TRBV5-6 13 TRBJ1-4 -
CASSFHGTSGFYEQYF TGTGCCAGCAGTTTTCACGGGACTAGCGGATTCTACGAGCAGTACTTC once TRBV28 16 TRBJ2-7 TRBD2
CASSVRRDTEAFF TGTGCCAGCAGTGTTCGCAGGGACACTGAAGCTTTCTTT - TRBV6-1 13 TRBJ1-1 -
CASSAGGGGYTF TGTGCCAGCAGCGCTGGGGGTGGCGGCTACACCTTC - TRBV9 12 TRBJ1-2 -
CASSLSRGYEQYF TGTGCCAGCAGCTTAAGCAGGGGCTACGAGCAGTACTTC - TRBV7-2 13 TRBJ2-7 -
CASRASGGDTQYF TGTGCCAGCAGGGCTAGCGGGGGCGATACGCAGTATTTT few TRBV6-1 13 TRBJ2-3 TRBD2
CASSEGVGNYGYTF TGTGCCAGCAGTGAGGGGGTAGGGAACTATGGCTACACCTTC few TRBV6-1 14 TRBJ1-2 -
CASSYDRLKGETQYF TGTGCCAGCAGCTACGACAGGCTCAAAGGGGAGACCCAGTACTTC few TRBV5-8 15 TRBJ2-5 -
CASSFRTENYGYTF TGTGCCAGCAGCTTCAGGACAGAGAACTATGGCTACACCTTC - TRBV5-4 14 TRBJ1-2 -
CASSPNRGGWETQYF TGTGCCAGCAGTCCTAATAGGGGGGGATGGGAGACCCAGTACTTC - TRBV28 15 TRBJ2-5 -
CASRILAGVPTQYF TGTGCCAGCAGGATACTAGCGGGAGTTCCTACGCAGTATTTT once TRBV27 14 TRBJ2-3 TRBD2
CASSPRTGAGEQYF TGTGCCAGCAGCCCCAGAACAGGGGCGGGCGAGCAGTACTTC once TRBV7-9 14 TRBJ2-7 TRBD1
CASSRSTGGRFEAFF TGTGCCAGCAGTCGATCGACAGGGGGCCGGTTTGAAGCTTTCTTT - TRBV27 15 TRBJ1-1 TRBD1
CASSFTGSGYEQYF TGCGCCAGCAGCTTCACAGGGTCCGGCTACGAGCAGTACTTC - TRBV5-1 14 TRBJ2-7 -
CASSPTLGRASYEQYF TGTGCCAGCAGCCCTACTCTTGGGAGGGCCTCCTACGAGCAGTACTTC - TRBV7-2 16 TRBJ2-7 TRBD2
CASSLEPGRNYGYTF TGCGCCAGCAGCTTGGAGCCCGGAAGAAACTATGGCTACACCTTC - TRBV5-1 15 TRBJ1-2 -
CASTFTRNTGELFF TGTGCCAGCACTTTCACCAGGAACACCGGGGAGCTGTTTTTT - TRBV6-4 14 TRBJ2-2 -
CWGLGPQHF TGTTGGGGGCTAGGGCCCCAGCATTTT - TRBV30 9 TRBJ1-5 -
CASSFGSGSGETQYF TGTGCCAGCAGCTTTGGTAGCGGGAGCGGGGAGACCCAGTACTTC - TRBV7-2 15 TRBJ2-5 TRBD2
CASSEQGGNTIYF TGTGCCAGCAGTGAACAGGGAGGAAACACCATATATTTT - TRBV2 13 TRBJ1-3 -
CASSFFRNSNQPQHF TGTGCCAGCAGTTTTTTCAGGAATAGCAATCAGCCCCAGCATTTT - TRBV28 15 TRBJ1-5 -
CASSLAWTSLYNEQFF TGTGCCAGCAGCTTAGCGTGGACTAGCCTGTACAATGAGCAGTTCTTC - TRBV7-9 16 TRBJ2-1 TRBD2
CASSLGIGGARETQYF TGTGCCAGCAGCTTAGGAATAGGGGGGGCGCGAGAGACCCAGTACTTC - TRBV7-2 16 TRBJ2-5 -
CASSSFGGGGLETQYF TGCGCCAGCAGCTCCTTTGGAGGGGGGGGATTGGAGACCCAGTACTTC - TRBV5-1 16 TRBJ2-5 -
CASSQDPRGLGGANVLTF TGTGCCAGCAGCCAAGATCCCAGGGGGCTGGGTGGGGCCAACGTCCTGACTTTC - TRBV4-2 18 TRBJ2-6 TRBD1
CATTEIRNSPLHF TGTGCCACCACAGAGATCCGTAATTCACCCCTCCACTTT once TRBV6-1 13 TRBJ1-6 -
CASRDRRLGNSPLHF TGTGCCAGCAGGGACAGACGACTGGGGAATTCACCCCTCCACTTT - TRBV7-2 15 TRBJ1-6 -
CASSQLTGTANYEQYF TGTGCCAGCTCACAACTTACCGGGACAGCCAACTACGAGCAGTACTTC - TRBV18 16 TRBJ2-7 TRBD1
CASSTGGGGNQPQHF TGTGCCAGCAGCACAGGGGGCGGAGGCAATCAGCCCCAGCATTTT - TRBV2 15 TRBJ1-5 TRBD1
CASSVGWGLPYGYTF TGTGCCAGCAGCGTAGGGTGGGGTCTCCCCTATGGCTACACCTTC - TRBV9 15 TRBJ1-2 -
CASKTGASTDTQYF TGTGCCTCCAAGACAGGGGCTAGCACAGATACGCAGTATTTT - TRBV7-2 14 TRBJ2-3 TRBD1